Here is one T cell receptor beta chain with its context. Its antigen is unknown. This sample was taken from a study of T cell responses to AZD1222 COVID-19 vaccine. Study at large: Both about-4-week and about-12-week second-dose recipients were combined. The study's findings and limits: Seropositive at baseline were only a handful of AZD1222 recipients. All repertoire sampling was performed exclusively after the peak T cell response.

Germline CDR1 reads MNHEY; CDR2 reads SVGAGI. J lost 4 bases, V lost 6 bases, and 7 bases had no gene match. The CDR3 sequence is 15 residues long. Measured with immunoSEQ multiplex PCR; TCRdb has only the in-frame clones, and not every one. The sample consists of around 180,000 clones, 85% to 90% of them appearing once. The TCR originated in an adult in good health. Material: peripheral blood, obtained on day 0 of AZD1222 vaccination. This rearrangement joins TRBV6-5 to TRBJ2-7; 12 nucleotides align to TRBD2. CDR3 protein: CASRLAGGRGYEQYF. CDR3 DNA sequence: TGTGCCAGCAGGCTAGCGGGAGGGCGAGGTTACGAGCAGTACTTC.